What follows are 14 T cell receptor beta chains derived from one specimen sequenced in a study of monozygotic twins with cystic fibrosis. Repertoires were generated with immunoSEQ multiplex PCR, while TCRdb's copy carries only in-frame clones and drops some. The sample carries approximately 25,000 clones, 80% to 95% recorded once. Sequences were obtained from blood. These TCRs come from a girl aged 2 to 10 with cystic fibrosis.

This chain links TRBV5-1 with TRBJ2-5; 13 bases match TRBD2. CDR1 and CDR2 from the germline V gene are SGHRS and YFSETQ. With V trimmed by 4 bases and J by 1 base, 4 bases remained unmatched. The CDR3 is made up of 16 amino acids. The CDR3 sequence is CASSRTSGGLQETQYF. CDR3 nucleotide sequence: TGCGCCAGCAGCAGGACTAGCGGGGGTCTCCAAGAGACCCAGTACTTC.

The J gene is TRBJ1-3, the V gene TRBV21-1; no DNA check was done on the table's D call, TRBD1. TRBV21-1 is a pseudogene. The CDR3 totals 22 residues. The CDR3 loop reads CASSKAPPPGTGGYPAGNTIYF. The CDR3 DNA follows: TGTGCCAGCAGCAAAGCGCCTCCTCCCGGGACAGGGGGATACCCTGCTGGAAACACCATATATTTT.

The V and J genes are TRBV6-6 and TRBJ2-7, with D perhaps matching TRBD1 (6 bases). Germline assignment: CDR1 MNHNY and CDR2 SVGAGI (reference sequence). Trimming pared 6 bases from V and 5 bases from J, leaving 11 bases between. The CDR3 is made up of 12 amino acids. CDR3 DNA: TGTGCCAGCAGACAACAGGGTGACGAGCAGTACTTC. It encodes CASRQQGDEQYF.

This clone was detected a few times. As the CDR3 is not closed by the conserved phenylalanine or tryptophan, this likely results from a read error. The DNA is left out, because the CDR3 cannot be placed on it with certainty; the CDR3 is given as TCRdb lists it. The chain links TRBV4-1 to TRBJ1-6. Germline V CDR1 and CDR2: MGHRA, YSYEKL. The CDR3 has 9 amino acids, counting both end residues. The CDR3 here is CASSPRTEP.

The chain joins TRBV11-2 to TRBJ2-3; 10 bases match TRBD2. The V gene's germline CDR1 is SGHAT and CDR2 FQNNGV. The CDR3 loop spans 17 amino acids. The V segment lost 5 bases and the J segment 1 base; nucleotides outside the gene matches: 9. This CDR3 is CASSHAVAGGRTDTQYF. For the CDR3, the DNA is TGTGCCAGCAGCCATGCGGTAGCGGGGGGCCGCACAGATACGCAGTATTTT.

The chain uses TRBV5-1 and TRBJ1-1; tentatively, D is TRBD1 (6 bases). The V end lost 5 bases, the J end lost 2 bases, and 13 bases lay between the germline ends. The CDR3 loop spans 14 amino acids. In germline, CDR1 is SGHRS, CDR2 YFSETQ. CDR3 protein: CASSSGTPNTEAFF. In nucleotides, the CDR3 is TGCGCCAGCAGTTCCGGGACACCCAACACTGAAGCTTTCTTT. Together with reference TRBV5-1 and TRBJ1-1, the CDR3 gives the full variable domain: KAGVTQTPRYLIKTRGQQVTLSCSPISGHRSVSWYQQTPGQGLQFLFEYFSETQRNKGNFPGRFSGRQFSNSRSEMNVSTLELGDSALYLCASSSGTPNTEAFFGQGTRLTVV.

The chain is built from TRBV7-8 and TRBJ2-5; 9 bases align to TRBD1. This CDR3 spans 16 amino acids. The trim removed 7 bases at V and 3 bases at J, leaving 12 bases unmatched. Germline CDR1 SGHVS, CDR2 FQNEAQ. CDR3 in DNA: TGTGCCAGCATTTCCCGGGACAGGGTGGGAAAAGAGACCCAGTACTTC. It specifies CASISRDRVGKETQYF.

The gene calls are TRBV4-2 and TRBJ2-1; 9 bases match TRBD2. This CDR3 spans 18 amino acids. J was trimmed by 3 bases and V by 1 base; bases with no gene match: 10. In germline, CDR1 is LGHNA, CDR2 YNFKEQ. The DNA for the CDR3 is TGTGCCAGCAGCCAAGTTTCGAGCGGGGGGATTAACTACAATGAGCAGTTCTTC. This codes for CASSQVSSGGINYNEQFF.

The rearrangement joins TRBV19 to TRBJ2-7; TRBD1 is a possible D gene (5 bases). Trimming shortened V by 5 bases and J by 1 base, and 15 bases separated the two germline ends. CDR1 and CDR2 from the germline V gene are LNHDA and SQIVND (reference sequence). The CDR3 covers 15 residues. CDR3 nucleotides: TGTGCCAGTAGTTTCGACAGCCAAACATCCTACGAGCAGTACTTC. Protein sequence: CASSFDSQTSYEQYF.

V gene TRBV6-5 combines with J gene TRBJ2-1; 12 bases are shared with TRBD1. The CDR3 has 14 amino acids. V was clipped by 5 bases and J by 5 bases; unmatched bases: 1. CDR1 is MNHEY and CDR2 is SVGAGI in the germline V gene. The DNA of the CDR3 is TGTGCCAGCAGTCGGGACAGGGGGCACAATGAGCAGTTCTTC. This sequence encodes CASSRDRGHNEQFF.

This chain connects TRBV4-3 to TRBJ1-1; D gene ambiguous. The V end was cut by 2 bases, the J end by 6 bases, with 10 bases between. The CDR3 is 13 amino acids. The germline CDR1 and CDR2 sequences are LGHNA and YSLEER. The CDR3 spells CASSQLTGSEAFF. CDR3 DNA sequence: TGCGCCAGCAGCCAACTCACCGGCTCTGAAGCTTTCTTT.

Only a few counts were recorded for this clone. The CDR3 loop is CATPEGHPENQPQHF. CDR3 coding DNA: TGCGCCACTCCCGAGGGCCACCCTGAGAATCAGCCCCAGCATTTT. The genes are TRBV23-1 and TRBJ1-5; D is undetermined. TRBV23-1 is an ORF; its function is uncertain. The CDR3 spans 15 residues. Trimming shortened V by 10 bases and J by 4 bases, and 20 bases separated the two germline ends.

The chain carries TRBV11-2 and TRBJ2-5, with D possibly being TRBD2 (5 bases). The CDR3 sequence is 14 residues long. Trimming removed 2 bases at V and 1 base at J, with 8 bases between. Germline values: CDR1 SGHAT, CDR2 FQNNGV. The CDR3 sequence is CASSLYGSQETQYF. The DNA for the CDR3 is TGTGCCAGCAGCTTATATGGGAGCCAAGAGACCCAGTACTTC.

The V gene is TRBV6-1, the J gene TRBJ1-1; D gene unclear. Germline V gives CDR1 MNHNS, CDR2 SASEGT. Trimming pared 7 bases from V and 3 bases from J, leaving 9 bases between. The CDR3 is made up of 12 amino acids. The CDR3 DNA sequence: TGTGCCAGCATGGGCAGTTACACTGAAGCTTTCTTT. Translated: CASMGSYTEAFF.